The TCR beta chain under discussion was sequenced for a study of OX40 agonist ivuxolimab in advanced cancers. As for the study in general: Ivuxolimab, an antibody acting as an agonist of OX40 (CD134), was used to treat patients. Intravenous ivuxolimab was administered to patients every 2 weeks at 0.01 to 10 mg/kg. The eligibility criteria allowed prior anti-PD-1, anti-PD-L1 or anti-CTLA-4 therapy, and around 38% had some. Study-level results: Clones of CD4+ and CD8+ blood T cells grew by week 6 at doses of 0.1 to 3.0 mg/kg.

The data were produced by immunoSEQ multiplex PCR, yet TCRdb's version contains in-frame clones alone and is incomplete. The data hold some 79,000 clones, with roughly 85% observed a single time. With regard to this clone: The antigen is undetermined.

The germline gives CDR1 SGHTA, CDR2 FQGNSA. This CDR3 contains 13 residues. Germline trimming cut 6 bases from V and 8 bases from J; bases unmatched to any gene: 4. Sequenced material: CD4+ or CD8+ T cells sorted from blood, taken in a trial of the OX40 agonist ivuxolimab. The V gene is TRBV7-2, the J gene TRBJ1-4; TRBD1 agrees at 9 bases. This clonotype was obtained from an adult with an advanced solid tumor such as melanoma, head and neck, liver or kidney cancer. In DNA form, the CDR3 reads TGTGCCAGCAGTCGACAGGGGGACGAAAAACTGTTTTTT. Residues: CASSRQGDEKLFF.